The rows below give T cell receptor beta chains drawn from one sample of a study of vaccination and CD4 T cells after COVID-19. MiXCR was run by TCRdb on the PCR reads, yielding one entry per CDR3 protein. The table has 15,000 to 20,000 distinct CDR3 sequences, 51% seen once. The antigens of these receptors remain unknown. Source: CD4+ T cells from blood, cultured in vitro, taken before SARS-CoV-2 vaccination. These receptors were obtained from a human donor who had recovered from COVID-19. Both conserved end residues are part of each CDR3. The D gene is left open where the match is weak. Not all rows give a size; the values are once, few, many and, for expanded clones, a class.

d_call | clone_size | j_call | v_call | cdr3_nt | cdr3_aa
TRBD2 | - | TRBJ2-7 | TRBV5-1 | TGCGCCAGCGGAGAAGGGACTAGCGGGCCCTACGAGCAGTACTTC | CASGEGTSGPYEQYF
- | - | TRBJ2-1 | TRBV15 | TGTGCCACCAGCAGAGATCTTGAACCATGGGTCTCCTACAATGAGCAGTTCTTC | CATSRDLEPWVSYNEQFF
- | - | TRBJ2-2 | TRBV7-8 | TGTGCCAGCAGCTTAGTCCAGGGATTCACCGGGGAGCTGTTTTTT | CASSLVQGFTGELFF
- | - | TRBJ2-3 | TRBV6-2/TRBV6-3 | TGTGCCAGCAGACTCTCCGGGTCTTCTAGCACAGATACGCAGTATTTT | CASRLSGSSSTDTQYF
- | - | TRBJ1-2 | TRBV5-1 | TGCGCCAGCAGCCCTGACCCATCCCGGGGCTACACCTTC | CASSPDPSRGYTF
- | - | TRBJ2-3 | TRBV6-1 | TGTGCCAGCAGTACCCCCGTAACAGATACGCAGTATTTT | CASSTPVTDTQYF
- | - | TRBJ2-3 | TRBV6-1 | TGTGCCACCCTCAGCCGGTCAACTAGCACAGATACGCAGTATTTT | CATLSRSTSTDTQYF
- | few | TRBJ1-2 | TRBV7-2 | TGTGCCAGCAGCTTAGTGGGAGGGAATGGCTACACCTTC | CASSLVGGNGYTF
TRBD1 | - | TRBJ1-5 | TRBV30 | TGTGCCTGGAGTGTCGACAGGGTGAGCAATCAGCCCCAGCATTTT | CAWSVDRVSNQPQHF
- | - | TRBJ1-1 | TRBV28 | TGTGCCAGCAGTTTAATGAACACTGAAGCTTTCTTT | CASSLMNTEAFF
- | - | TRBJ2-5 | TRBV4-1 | TGCGCCAGCAGCCAAGGCGTGCGAGAGACCCAGTACTTC | CASSQGVRETQYF
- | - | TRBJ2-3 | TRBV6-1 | TGTGCCAGCGGGCAGGGGCTCTTTGATACGCAGTATTTT | CASGQGLFDTQYF
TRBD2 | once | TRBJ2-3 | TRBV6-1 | TGTGCCAGCAGTGAACCAGCGGGAGGGGTACGCACGCAGTATTTT | CASSEPAGGVRTQYF
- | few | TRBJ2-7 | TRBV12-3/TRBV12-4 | TGTGCCAGCAGCCCTGACATCGGGACCTACGAGCAGTACTTC | CASSPDIGTYEQYF
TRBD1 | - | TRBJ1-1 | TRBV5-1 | TGCGCCAGCAGCTTGGGACAGGGGGTTTCTGAAGCTTTCTTT | CASSLGQGVSEAFF
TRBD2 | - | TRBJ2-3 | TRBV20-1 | TGCAGTGCTAACCGCCAAAAAGGACTAGTCAACCCAGATACGCAGTATTTT | CSANRQKGLVNPDTQYF
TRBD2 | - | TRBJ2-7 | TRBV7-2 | TGTGCCAGCAGCTCGGGACTAGCTCCTTACGAGCAGTACTTC | CASSSGLAPYEQYF
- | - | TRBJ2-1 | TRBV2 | TGTGCCAGCAGTGAATGGAGGGGCAGGGGAAAACACAATGAGCAGTTCTTC | CASSEWRGRGKHNEQFF
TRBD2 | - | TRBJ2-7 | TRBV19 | TGTGCCAGTAAGACTAGCGGGAGCTCCTACGAGCAGTACTTC | CASKTSGSSYEQYF
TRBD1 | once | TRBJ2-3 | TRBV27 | TGTGCCAGCAGTTTAGACAGGGGGCAGGGTACGCAGTATTTT | CASSLDRGQGTQYF
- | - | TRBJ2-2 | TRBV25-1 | TGTGCCAGCGGGACGGAGAACACCGGGGAGCTGTTTTTT | CASGTENTGELFF
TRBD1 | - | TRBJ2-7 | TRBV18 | TGTGCCAGCTCACCACCCGGGACAGGGGACGAGCAGTACTTC | CASSPPGTGDEQYF
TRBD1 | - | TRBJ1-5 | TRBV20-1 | TGCAGTGCGGGGACAGGGGGGAATCAGCCCCAGCATTTT | CSAGTGGNQPQHF
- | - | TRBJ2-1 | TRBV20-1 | TGCAGTGCTAGGTACGGCAAAGCGGCGGGGTTC | CSARYGKAAGF
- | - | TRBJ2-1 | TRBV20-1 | TGCAGTGCTAGAGACACTTTTCGGGACCTCTCCTACAATGAGCAGTTCTTC | CSARDTFRDLSYNEQFF
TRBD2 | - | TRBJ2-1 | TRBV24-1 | TGTGCCACCAGCCCAGCGGGAGTAAATTACAATGAGCAGTTCTTC | CATSPAGVNYNEQFF
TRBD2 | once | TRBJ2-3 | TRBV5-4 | TGTGCCAGCACCAGGACTAGCGGGAGCACAGATACGCAGTATTTT | CASTRTSGSTDTQYF
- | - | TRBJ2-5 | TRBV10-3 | TGTGCCATCAGGCAGGAGGTTTCCCAAGAGACCCAGTACTTC | CAIRQEVSQETQYF
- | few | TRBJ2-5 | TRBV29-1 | TGCAGCGTTGAAGAGGAGACCCAGTACTTC | CSVEEETQYF
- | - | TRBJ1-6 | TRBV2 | TGTGCCAGCAGTGATTATTGGACGGGGGATTCACCCCTCCACTTT | CASSDYWTGDSPLHF
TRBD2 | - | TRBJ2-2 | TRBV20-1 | TGCAGTGCAACGAGCGGGAATTTCGCCGGGGAGCTGTTTTTT | CSATSGNFAGELFF